The rows below give T cell receptor beta chains drawn from one sample of a study of a mutant IDH1 vaccine in newly diagnosed glioma. These receptors are not linked to any known antigen. Method: immunoSEQ multiplex PCR; TCRdb's copy keeps in-frame clones and lacks some. The data contain tens of thousands of clones, roughly nine tenths of them singletons. The sequencing here drew on PBMCs, taken from a glioma patient whose treatment included an IDH1 peptide vaccine. The receptor set was obtained from a man aged 35 to 55 with glioma. Each CDR3 is given with its conserved first and last residue. D genes are given only for firm matches. Clone size is not always given. Where it is, it says once, few, many or a class for expanded clones.

V: TRBV2; D: NA; size: NA; J: TRBJ1-1; DNA: TGTGCCAGCAGCCGGGACCGGAACACTGAAGCTTTCTTT; CDR3: CASSRDRNTEAFF
V: TRBV5-6; D: NA; size: NA; J: TRBJ2-1; DNA: TGTGCCAGCAACCCGGGGGCGCCAAGCTCCTACAATGAGCAGTTCTTC; CDR3: CASNPGAPSSYNEQFF
V: TRBV6-1; D: TRBD1; size: once; J: TRBJ2-3; DNA: TGTGCCAGCGGGGAGGGACAGGGGTGGACAGATACGCAGTATTTT; CDR3: CASGEGQGWTDTQYF
V: TRBV15; D: TRBD2; size: NA; J: TRBJ2-7; DNA: TGTGCCACCAGCAGAGCGGGGGGCGAGCAGTACTTC; CDR3: CATSRAGGEQYF
V: TRBV7-3; D: TRBD2; size: NA; J: TRBJ2-5; DNA: TGTGCCAGCAGCTACGGGACTAGCGGTGTAGAGACCCAGTACTTC; CDR3: CASSYGTSGVETQYF
V: TRBV28; D: TRBD2; size: NA; J: TRBJ2-2; DNA: TGTGCCAGCAGTGCCATGGAGCGGGAGATTGACACCGGGGAGCTGTTTTTT; CDR3: CASSAMEREIDTGELFF
V: TRBV5-6; D: NA; size: NA; J: TRBJ2-5; DNA: TGTGCCAGCAGCTTAATACCAAGCGGAGAGACCCAGTACTTC; CDR3: CASSLIPSGETQYF
V: TRBV1; D: NA; size: NA; J: TRBJ2-2; DNA: TGCACCAGCAGCCAAGGACTAGTTAACGGGGAGCTGTTTTTT; CDR3: CTSSQGLVNGELFF
V: TRBV6-5; D: NA; size: NA; J: TRBJ2-7; DNA: TGTGCCAGCAAGGGAAGACGAGAAAGTTACGAGCAGTACTTC; CDR3: CASKGRRESYEQYF
V: TRBV29-1; D: TRBD2; size: once; J: TRBJ2-7; DNA: TGCGCAGCGCAAAGCGGGAGTGCCGAGCAGTACTTC; CDR3: CAAQSGSAEQYF
V: TRBV7-7; D: TRBD2; size: NA; J: TRBJ2-3; DNA: TGTGCTAGCAGGCCGCTAGCGGGAGGCCCTAGCACAGATACGCAGTATTTT; CDR3: CASRPLAGGPSTDTQYF
V: TRBV29-1; D: TRBD1; size: NA; J: TRBJ1-2; DNA: TGCAGCGTTGAACGGGACAGGGTACGCTATGGCTACACCTTC; CDR3: CSVERDRVRYGYTF
V: TRBV9; D: TRBD2; size: few; J: TRBJ2-7; DNA: TGTGCCAGCAGCGTAGGCCTAGCGGCTTCCTACGAGCAGTACTTC; CDR3: CASSVGLAASYEQYF
V: TRBV6-1; D: NA; size: NA; J: TRBJ2-2; DNA: TGTGCCAGCAGGAGGTGGGCGGAGGAGCTGTTTTTT; CDR3: CASRRWAEELFF
V: TRBV6-5; D: NA; size: NA; J: TRBJ2-7; DNA: TGTGCCAGCAGTTTAGATCTTTCAAGAGAGCAGTACTTC; CDR3: CASSLDLSREQYF
V: TRBV28; D: NA; size: NA; J: TRBJ2-6; DNA: TGTGCCAGCAGTCTATGGACAGCCAACGTCCTGACTTTC; CDR3: CASSLWTANVLTF
V: TRBV5-6; D: NA; size: NA; J: TRBJ2-4; DNA: TGTGCCAGCAGCAGGGGTAGGGGGAGCAAAAACATTCAGTACTTC; CDR3: CASSRGRGSKNIQYF
V: TRBV6-5; D: NA; size: NA; J: TRBJ1-2; DNA: TGTGCCAGCAGTTACATCTTGGGACAAAACTATGGCTACACCTTC; CDR3: CASSYILGQNYGYTF
V: TRBV7-9; D: TRBD1; size: NA; J: TRBJ1-5; DNA: TGTGCCAGCAGTCGAAATGGACAGGGCGGCAATCAGCCCCAGCATTTT; CDR3: CASSRNGQGGNQPQHF
V: TRBV6-5; D: TRBD1; size: NA; J: TRBJ2-7; DNA: TGTGCCAGCAGGATGAACAGGGGGAGTGAGCAGTACTTC; CDR3: CASRMNRGSEQYF